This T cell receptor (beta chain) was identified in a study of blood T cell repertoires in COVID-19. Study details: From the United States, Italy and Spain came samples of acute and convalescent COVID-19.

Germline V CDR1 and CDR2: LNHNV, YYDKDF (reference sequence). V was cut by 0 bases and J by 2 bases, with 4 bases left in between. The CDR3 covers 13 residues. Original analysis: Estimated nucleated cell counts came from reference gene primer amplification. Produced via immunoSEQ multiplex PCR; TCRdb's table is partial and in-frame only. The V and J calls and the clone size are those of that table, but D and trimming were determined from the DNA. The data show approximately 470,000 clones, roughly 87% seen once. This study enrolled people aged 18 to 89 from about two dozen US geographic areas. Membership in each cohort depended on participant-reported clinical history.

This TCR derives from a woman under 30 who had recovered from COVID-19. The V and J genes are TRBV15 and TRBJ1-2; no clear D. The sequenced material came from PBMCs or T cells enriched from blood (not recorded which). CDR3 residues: CATSRDPNYGYTF. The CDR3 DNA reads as TGTGCCACCAGCAGAGACCCGAACTATGGCTACACCTTC.